These 14 T cell receptor beta chains originate from one sample sequenced in a study of blood T cell repertoires in COVID-19. The repertoire was sequenced with immunoSEQ multiplex PCR; TCRdb's copy has only in-frame clones and lacks some. The data show about 300,000 clones, around nine tenths seen once. Sequenced material: peripheral blood. The receptor set was obtained from a man aged 65 to 79 with acute or convalescent COVID-19.

The chain combines TRBV5-1 with TRBJ2-3, with no clear D. Trimming pared 7 bases from V and 2 bases from J, leaving 14 bases between. The CDR3 runs 14 residues. The germline gives CDR1 SGHRS, CDR2 YFSETQ. CDR3 DNA sequence: TGCGCCAGCCAGCGCGGAACTTACACAGATACGCAGTATTTT. It encodes CASQRGTYTDTQYF.

This rearrangement joins TRBV28 to TRBJ2-7; no definite D call. V was trimmed by 3 bases and J by 0 bases, leaving 6 bases between them. CDR1 and CDR2 (germline): MDHEN, SYDVKM. This CDR3 is built from 13 residues. CDR3 in amino acids: CASSFSLSYEQYF. The CDR3 DNA follows: TGTGCCAGCAGTTTTTCTCTCTCCTACGAGCAGTACTTC. The whole variable domain, filled in from reference TRBV28 and TRBJ2-7, reads DVKVTQSSRYLVKRTGEKVFLECVQDMDHENMFWYRQDPGLGLRLIYFSYDVKMKEKGDIPEGYSVSREKKERFSLILESASTNQTSMYLCASSFSLSYEQYFGPGTRLTVT.

The chain joins TRBV9 to TRBJ2-4; TRBD2 aligns across 14 bases. The CDR3 is 19 residues long. The germline V gene encodes CDR1 SGDLS and CDR2 YYNGEE. V trimming: 4 bases; J trimming: 0 bases; junction bases outside the gene matches: 9. CDR3 nucleotides: TGTGCCAGCAGCCCAGACCCGGGACTAGCGGGGGTAGCCAAAAACATTCAGTACTTC. Protein sequence: CASSPDPGLAGVAKNIQYF.

The chain links TRBV28 to TRBJ1-1; D might be TRBD1 (5 bases). The CDR3 consists of 13 residues. CDR1 is MDHEN and CDR2 is SYDVKM in the germline V gene. V lost 5 bases and J 1 base, leaving 8 bases between the germline ends. CDR3 loop: CASSAGSNTEAFF. The CDR3 DNA sequence: TGTGCCAGCAGTGCAGGGTCGAACACTGAAGCTTTCTTT.

V and J are TRBV6-5 and TRBJ2-5, with 11 bases that match TRBD2. The CDR3 has 16 amino acids. From germline, CDR1 is MNHEY and CDR2 SVGAGI. With 2 bases clipped from V and 1 base from J, the junction kept 3 bases outside the gene matches. CDR3 DNA sequence: TGTGCCAGCAGTTACCAAGGACTAGCGGGCCAAGAGACCCAGTACTTC. Protein: CASSYQGLAGQETQYF.

The CDR3 sequence: CASSPRGPTGESYEQYF. CDR3 DNA: TGTGCCAGCAGCCCCCGGGGGCCGACAGGGGAATCCTACGAGCAGTACTTC. The chain uses TRBV7-2 and TRBJ2-7; TRBD1 matches 8 bases. Germline CDR1 reads SGHTA; CDR2 reads FQGNSA. CDR3 length equals 17 residues. V was clipped by 5 bases and J by 1 base; unmatched bases: 13.

The chain employs TRBV7-2 and TRBJ2-3; possibly TRBD2 for D (5 bases). The ends were cut back, 1 base at V and 8 bases at J, with 7 bases in the middle. The length of the CDR3 is 12 residues. The V gene's germline CDR1 is SGHTA and CDR2 FQGNSA. The CDR3 is CASSLGAGTQYF. For the CDR3, the DNA is TGTGCCAGCAGCTTAGGGGCGGGTACGCAGTATTTT.

The V and J genes are TRBV6-1 and TRBJ1-2, with a possible D match to TRBD1 (5 bases). The V end lost 0 bases, the J end lost 5 bases, and 13 bases lay between the germline ends. Germline V gene data show CDR1 as MNHNS and CDR2 as SASEGT. The CDR3 contains 15 residues. The CDR3, as DNA: TGTGCCAGCAGTGAAGCGGGGGGATACGGATATGGCTACACCTTC. This codes for CASSEAGGYGYGYTF.

J is TRBJ2-2 and V is TRBV28; D is unresolved. V lost 5 bases and J 8 bases, leaving 15 bases between the germline ends. Germline assignment: CDR1 MDHEN and CDR2 SYDVKM. This CDR3 is 14 amino acids long. In DNA, the CDR3 is TGTGCCAGCAGTCTTCCCGGAGTGCCTGGGGAGCTGTTTTTT. This codes for CASSLPGVPGELFF.

V usage is TRBV10-2 and J usage is TRBJ2-3; D gene uncertain. Germline assignment: CDR1 WSHSY and CDR2 SAAADI. There are 11 residues in the CDR3. The ends were cut back, 5 bases at V and 6 bases at J, with 6 bases in the middle. CDR3 in DNA: TGCGCCAGCAGTTTCTCGGATACGCAGTATTTT. As protein: CASSFSDTQYF.

The gene calls are TRBV3-1 (or the pseudogene TRBV3-2) and TRBJ1-2; D is uncertain. The germline V and J ends were trimmed by 2 bases and 7 bases, with 17 bases remaining between them. Germline V gene data show CDR1 as LGHDT and CDR2 as YNNKEL (reference sequence). The CDR3 sequence is 15 residues long. The CDR3 bases are TGTGCCAGCAGCCAACTCCTACGCGGGGATCGTGGCTACACCTTC. This encodes CASSQLLRGDRGYTF.

V gene TRBV2 combines with J gene TRBJ2-1, with 9 positions matching TRBD2. The germline V gene encodes CDR1 SNHLY and CDR2 FYNNEI. This CDR3 comprises 16 residues. V was clipped by 8 bases and J by 2 bases; unmatched bases: 10. The CDR3 is CASQKWASGAYNEQFF. For the CDR3, the DNA is TGTGCCAGCCAAAAATGGGCTAGCGGGGCCTACAATGAGCAGTTCTTC.

V usage is TRBV7-2 and J usage is TRBJ2-3; TRBD2 aligns across 11 bases. This CDR3 is built from 17 residues. J was trimmed by 5 bases and V by 5 bases; bases with no gene match: 12. Per the germline V gene, CDR1 is SGHTA and CDR2 is FQGNSA. CDR3: CASSPLLAGVGKDTQYF. CDR3 nucleotide sequence: TGTGCCAGCAGCCCATTACTAGCGGGGGTTGGGAAAGATACGCAGTATTTT.

The chain joins TRBV20-1 to TRBJ2-3; D gene uncertain. The CDR3 is 11 amino acids. Trimming stripped 0 bases from V and 6 bases from J, with 4 bases between. CDR1 is DFQATT, CDR2 SNEGSKA, per germline (reference sequence). CDR3 bases: TGCAGTGCTAGAGACGGGGATACGCAGTATTTT. Its translation: CSARDGDTQYF.